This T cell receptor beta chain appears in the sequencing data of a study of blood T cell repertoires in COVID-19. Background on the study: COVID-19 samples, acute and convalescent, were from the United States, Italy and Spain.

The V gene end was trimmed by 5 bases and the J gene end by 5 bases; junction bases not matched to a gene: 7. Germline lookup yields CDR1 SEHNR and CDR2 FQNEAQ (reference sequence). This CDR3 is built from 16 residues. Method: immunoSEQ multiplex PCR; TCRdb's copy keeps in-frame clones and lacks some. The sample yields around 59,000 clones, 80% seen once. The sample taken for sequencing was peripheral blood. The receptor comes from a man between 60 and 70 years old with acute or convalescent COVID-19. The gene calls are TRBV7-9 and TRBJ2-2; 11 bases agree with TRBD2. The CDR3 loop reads CASSPTSGEITGELFF. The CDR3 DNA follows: TGTGCCAGCAGCCCGACTAGCGGGGAAATTACCGGGGAGCTGTTTTTT.